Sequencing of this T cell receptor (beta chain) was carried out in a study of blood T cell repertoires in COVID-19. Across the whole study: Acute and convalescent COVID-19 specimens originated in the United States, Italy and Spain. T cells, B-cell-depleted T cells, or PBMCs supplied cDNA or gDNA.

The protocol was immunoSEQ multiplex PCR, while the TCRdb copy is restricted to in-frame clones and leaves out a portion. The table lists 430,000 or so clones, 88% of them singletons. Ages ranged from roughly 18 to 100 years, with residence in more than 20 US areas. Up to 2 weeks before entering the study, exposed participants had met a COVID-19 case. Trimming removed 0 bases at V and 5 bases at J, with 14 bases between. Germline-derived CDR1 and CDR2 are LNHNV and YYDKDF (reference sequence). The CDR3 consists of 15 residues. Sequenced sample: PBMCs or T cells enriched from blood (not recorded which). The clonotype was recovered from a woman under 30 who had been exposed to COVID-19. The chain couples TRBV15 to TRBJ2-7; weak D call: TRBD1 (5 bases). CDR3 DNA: TGTGCCACCAGCAGAGATCGAGGCAGGGTGAACGAGCAGTACTTC. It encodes CATSRDRGRVNEQYF.